This T cell receptor beta chain originates from a study of blood T cells in healthy people across ages. Findings of the study overall: Relative to aged donors, long-lived donors carried more naive CD4+ cells and displayed higher diversity. It was not possible, with unsorted PBMCs, to conclusively compare naive and antigen-experienced cells.

For this clonotype: Its cognate antigen is unknown.

With a J-beta primer mix and a sample-barcoded 5' primer, a second PCR ran roughly 6 to 12 cycles. A template-switch adaptor containing 12 random nucleotides labeled each cDNA molecule. MiXCR, applied by TCRdb to the 5' RACE reads, yields one record per CDR3 protein. Of 700,000 or so distinct CDR3 sequences in the sample, approximately 21% were seen once. This clonotype was obtained from an older man in good health. The sequenced sample was blood.

The CDR3 protein is CASSLPNGLATGFGTDTQYF. The CDR3 coding sequence is TGTGCCAGCAGCTTGCCGAACGGACTAGCGACGGGATTCGGCACAGATACGCAGTATTTT. The V and J genes are TRBV7-6 and TRBJ2-3; 9 bases fit TRBD2. Trimming at V came to 3 bases and at J to 1 base, leaving 17 bases not matched to a gene. CDR3 size: 20 residues. Germline values: CDR1 SGHVS, CDR2 FNYEAQ.